One sample yielded the 21 T cell receptor beta chains listed below, sequenced in a study of early T cells in non-severe SARS-CoV-2 infection. MiXCR, applied by TCRdb to the 5' RACE reads, yields one record per CDR3 protein. The sample consists of about 20,000 distinct CDR3 sequences, around 4.8% of them appearing once. Specimen: whole blood. These receptors were collected from an adult who was a healthcare worker with PCR-confirmed SARS-CoV-2 infection or an uninfected control (not recorded which).

The V and J genes are TRBV12-3 or TRBV12-4 and TRBJ1-5, with D perhaps matching TRBD1 (5 bases). V dropped 1 base and J dropped 5 bases, with 9 bases sitting between them. There are 14 residues in the CDR3. CDR3 amino acids: CASSLDPGHQPQHF. The CDR3 region has the DNA TGTGCCAGCAGTTTAGACCCGGGGCATCAGCCCCAGCATTTT.

This clonotype was counted many times. The chain employs TRBV18 and TRBJ2-1, with D possibly matching TRBD2 (6 bases). CDR1 is KGHSH, CDR2 LQKENI, per germline. This CDR3 region has 12 residues. Trimming removed 6 bases from V and 8 bases from J, with 11 bases in between. CDR3 in amino acids: CASSSGGDEQFF. Here the CDR3 DNA reads TGTGCCAGCTCGTCCGGAGGGGATGAGCAGTTCTTC.

This clonotype was found many times. The chain links TRBV13 to TRBJ1-1; perhaps TRBD1 as D (6 bases). Germline CDR1 is PRHDT and CDR2 is FYEKMQ (reference sequence). Trimming took 2 bases from V and 4 from J, leaving 11 bases between them. There are 14 residues in the CDR3. CDR3 protein: CASSLSRGATEAFF. CDR3 bases: TGTGCCAGCAGCTTAAGTAGGGGGGCCACTGAAGCTTTCTTT.

By share, this clonotype ranks as medium-sized. The V and J genes are TRBV6-4 and TRBJ2-1; 15 positions agree with TRBD2. CDR3 size: 15 residues. Germline CDR1 is MRHNA and CDR2 is SNTAGT. The ends lost 2 bases at V and 7 bases at J; junction bases unmatched: 0. CDR3 in amino acids: CASSDGTSGGNEQFF. CDR3 coding DNA: TGTGCCAGCAGTGACGGGACTAGCGGGGGGAATGAGCAGTTCTTC.

This clonotype was recorded many times. The chain has TRBV4-2 and TRBJ2-1; D could derive from TRBD1 or TRBD2 (6 bases each). The CDR3 is 13 residues long. Germline loops: CDR1 LGHNA, CDR2 YNFKEQ. Deletions cut 5 bases from V and 6 bases from J, with 11 bases between. The CDR3 nucleotides read TGTGCCAGCAGCATGGGGGGCTCCAATGAGCAGTTCTTC. Translating gives CASSMGGSNEQFF.

This rearrangement joins TRBV3-1 to TRBJ2-3; perhaps TRBD2 as D (6 bases). Looked up from germline, CDR1 is LGHDT and CDR2 is YNNKEL (reference sequence). V lost 4 bases and J 3 bases, leaving 14 bases between the germline ends. The CDR3 spans 15 residues. Here the CDR3 reads CASSLLPGGTDTQYF. As DNA, the CDR3 is TGTGCCAGCAGCCTTCTACCCGGGGGAACAGATACGCAGTATTTT.

Remarks on this clonotype: Possible read error: a much larger clone is one base away. The rearrangement links TRBV18 to TRBJ1-1; weak D call: TRBD1 (5 bases). This CDR3 has 13 amino acids. Trimming pared 3 bases from V and 4 bases from J, leaving 9 bases between. Germline lookup yields CDR1 KGHSH and CDR2 LQKENI. The CDR3, as DNA: TGTGCCAGCTCACCGGGGGAATCCACTGAAGCTTTCTTT. Protein: CASSPGESTEAFF.

This clonotype was picked up many times. This chain connects TRBV13 to TRBJ1-2; D ambiguous. CDR1 and CDR2 from the germline V gene are PRHDT and FYEKMQ (reference sequence). V was cut by 4 bases and J by 8 bases, with 8 bases left in between. This CDR3 comprises 11 residues. The CDR3 loop is CASSSQRGYTF. The CDR3 DNA is TGTGCCAGCAGCTCCCAAAGAGGCTACACCTTC.

This clonotype was seen ten or more times. The rearrangement links TRBV7-2 to TRBJ2-6; the D gene is possibly TRBD1 (5 bases). The CDR3 length is 20 residues. The ends were cut back, 1 base at V and 0 bases at J, with 19 bases in the middle. The germline gives CDR1 SGHTA, CDR2 FQGNSA. This CDR3 is CASSLGTQGQYFSGANVLTF. In DNA, the CDR3 is TGTGCCAGCAGCTTAGGTACCCAAGGACAATACTTCTCTGGGGCCAACGTCCTGACTTTC.

The chain carries TRBV28 and TRBJ2-5, with 8 bases fitting TRBD1. The V gene end was trimmed by 1 base and the J gene end by 2 bases; junction bases not matched to a gene: 3. Germline CDR1 and CDR2: MDHEN and SYDVKM. The CDR3 runs 15 residues. The CDR3 bases are TGTGCCAGCAGTTTATCGGGGACAGGTCAAGAGACCCAGTACTTC. This encodes CASSLSGTGQETQYF.

This clonotype was recorded at least ten times. The chain links TRBV28 to TRBJ1-3, with D perhaps matching TRBD1 (6 bases). Germline CDR1 is MDHEN and CDR2 is SYDVKM. The CDR3 runs 14 residues. Trimming shortened V by 5 bases and J by 4 bases, and 12 bases separated the two germline ends. CDR3 nucleotides: TGTGCCAGCAGTGGCGGACAGTTGGGAAACACCATATATTTT. Protein product: CASSGGQLGNTIYF.

By share of the sample, this clonotype is medium-sized. The chain links TRBV11-2 to TRBJ2-2; possibly TRBD1 for D (5 bases). Germline V CDR1 and CDR2: SGHAT, FQNNGV. V lost 5 bases, J lost 6 bases, and 10 bases lay in between. CDR3 length: 13 amino acids. CDR3 region: CASSAPRAGELFF. The CDR3, as DNA: TGTGCCAGCAGCGCTCCCAGGGCCGGGGAGCTGTTTTTT.

This clonotype was seen ten or more times. V gene TRBV6-6 combines with J gene TRBJ1-2; D not resolved. CDR1 and CDR2 from the germline V gene are MNHNY and SVGAGI (reference sequence). The CDR3 runs 13 residues. V was trimmed by 2 bases and J by 3 bases, leaving 7 bases between them. In DNA, the CDR3 is TGTGCCAGCAGTTACGCAGGAGACTATGGCTACACCTTC. Its translation: CASSYAGDYGYTF.

This clonotype was seen only a few times. The chain combines TRBV7-9 with TRBJ2-7; no reliable D call. This CDR3 is built from 11 residues. V lost 3 bases and J lost 5, with 5 bases in between. CDR1 is SEHNR and CDR2 is FQNEAQ in the germline V gene (reference sequence). The CDR3 loop is CASSLRDEQYF. In nucleotides, the CDR3 is TGTGCCAGCAGCTTGAGAGACGAGCAGTACTTC.

This clonotype has a count of ten or more. Here the CDR3 reads CASSSRATQYF. CDR3 bases: TGTGCCAGCAGCTCCAGGGCGACCCAGTACTTC. This chain connects TRBV11-2 to TRBJ2-5; tentatively, D is TRBD1 (5 bases). CDR3 length: 11 residues. The V gene's germline CDR1 is SGHAT and CDR2 FQNNGV. V lost 4 bases, J lost 7 bases, and 7 bases lay in between.

The chain has TRBV18 and TRBJ2-1; TRBD2 is a possible D gene (5 bases). The CDR3 loop spans 11 amino acids. V was clipped by 6 bases and J by 9 bases, with 9 bases between them. Per germline, CDR1 KGHSH and CDR2 LQKENI. CDR3 DNA sequence: TGTGCCAGCTCCCGGACTCTTGAGCAGTTCTTC. Its protein is CASSRTLEQFF. The full variable domain, in which reference TRBV18 and TRBJ2-1 provide the parts outside the CDR3, is NAGVMQNPRHLVRRRGQEARLRCSPMKGHSHVYWYRQLPEEGLKFMVYLQKENIIDESGMPKERFSAEFPKEGPSILRIQQVVRGDSAAYFCASSRTLEQFFGPGTRLTVL.

This clonotype is medium-sized (0.01 to 0.1%). The genes are TRBV7-2 and TRBJ1-3; tentatively, D is TRBD1 (5 bases). V lost 5 bases and J lost 2, with 13 bases in between. Germline V gene sequence: CDR1 SGHTA, CDR2 FQGNSA. CDR3 size: 15 residues. This CDR3 is CASSLSRDPGNTIYF. DNA of the CDR3: TGTGCCAGCAGCCTCTCGAGGGACCCTGGAAACACCATATATTTT.

This clonotype has ten or more counts. The genes are TRBV7-6 and TRBJ2-3; TRBD1 aligns across 7 bases. Germline values: CDR1 SGHVS, CDR2 FNYEAQ. V shed 6 bases and J 5 bases; nucleotides not matched to a gene: 8. The CDR3 sequence is 14 residues long. The CDR3 DNA reads as TGTGCCAGCAGTCCCCGACAGGGAAGAGATACGCAGTATTTT. Encoded protein: CASSPRQGRDTQYF.

The table lists this clonotype with many counts. The chain recombines TRBV4-1 with TRBJ1-5; the D is unclear. CDR3 length equals 13 residues. Germline loops: CDR1 MGHRA, CDR2 YSYEKL. With 1 base removed from V and 5 bases from J, the gap between germline ends came to 6 bases. The CDR3 region has the DNA TGCGCCAGCAGCCAAGTCTACGATCAGCCCCAGCATTTT. Protein: CASSQVYDQPQHF.

The J gene is TRBJ2-7, the V gene TRBV20-1; no clear D. The CDR3 sequence is 12 residues long. Between the trimmed V and J ends, which lost 1 base and 0 bases, there was a span of 4 bases. Per germline, CDR1 DFQATT and CDR2 SNEGSKA (reference sequence). The CDR3 region is CSARVSSYEQYF. In DNA form, the CDR3 reads TGCAGTGCTAGAGTCAGCTCCTACGAGCAGTACTTC.

The chain uses TRBV10-1 and TRBJ1-1; TRBD1 aligns across 9 bases. With 11 bases clipped from V and 2 bases from J, the junction kept 15 bases outside the gene matches. Germline CDR1 reads WNHNN; CDR2 reads SYGVQD (reference sequence). The CDR3 extends over 16 amino acids. The CDR3 sequence is CAPRAVGTGTNTEAFF. The CDR3 DNA reads TGCGCCCCCAGAGCAGTGGGGACAGGGACCAACACTGAAGCTTTCTTT.